This T cell receptor (beta chain) was documented in a study of blood T cell repertoires in COVID-19. Sequencing used immunoSEQ multiplex PCR; TCRdb keeps in-frame clones, though not all of them. The sample includes 150,000 or so clones, approximately 83% of them seen just once. This CDR3 region has 18 residues. Germline V CDR1 and CDR2: SGHRS, YFSETQ. After removal of 6 bases from V and 1 base from J, the junction contained 18 bases not matched to a gene. Followed over time, Seattle patients had been enrolled while infection was active. The sequenced sample consisted of peripheral blood. The chain recombines TRBV5-1 with TRBJ1-1, with TRBD1 matching 7 bases. The origin of this receptor is an older woman with COVID-19, enrolled during active disease. CDR3 protein: CASNKVRDRQGTNTEAFF. The CDR3 DNA is TGCGCCAGCAACAAAGTGAGGGATAGACAGGGCACGAACACTGAAGCTTTCTTT.